Presented here are 16 T cell receptor beta chains from one specimen sequenced in a study of spatial heterogeneity in lung cancer (dated by TCRdb to the late 2010s). The time point label, read with the paper, signifies: sample taken at primary tumor resection. For TCR sequencing, whole RNA was extracted from tumor and nontumor lung tissue, or from cryopreserved PBMC samples, and no cell sorting was done. Library construction relied on 5' RACE. The listed sequencing device is NextSeq 500. The public reads were reprocessed in TCRdb via fastp at Q25 and MiXCR, keeping in-frame beta chains. Each CDR3 protein gets just one entry, which takes the most common genes and DNA from the rows behind it. The sample includes about 45,000 distinct CDR3 sequences, with roughly 12% observed a single time. Clones ranked in the top ten supply roughly 45% of the sample. Sequencing was performed on PBMCs, taken at surgery. These receptors were obtained from a female donor with early-stage non-small cell lung cancer.

This clonotype was picked up many times. The V gene is TRBV5-1, the J gene TRBJ2-3; 7 bases fit TRBD1. The CDR3 sequence is 14 residues long. V gave up 6 bases and J gave up 4 bases; unmatched junction bases: 8. CDR1 is SGHRS and CDR2 is YFSETQ in the germline V gene. Written as DNA, the CDR3 is TGCGCCAGCACCCACAGGGGATCAGCAGATACGCAGTATTTT. Amino acids: CASTHRGSADTQYF.

This clonotype appeared many times. V and J are TRBV6-1 and TRBJ1-1; no definite D call. Germline assignment: CDR1 MNHNS and CDR2 SASEGT. The CDR3 is made up of 13 amino acids. V lost 5 bases and J lost 1, with 8 bases in between. This chain's CDR3 is CASSRVQNTEAFF. In DNA form, the CDR3 reads TGTGCCAGCAGTAGGGTCCAGAACACTGAAGCTTTCTTT.

V and J are TRBV4-2 and TRBJ2-7; unclear D gene. V gave up 0 bases and J gave up 7 bases, with 13 bases separating them. CDR1 LGHNA and CDR2 YNFKEQ come from the germline V gene. The CDR3 is 14 amino acids. CDR3 coding DNA: TGTGCCAGCAGCCAAGAACCAGCTGTGGGGGAGCAGTACTTC. Translating it yields CASSQEPAVGEQYF.

The chain carries TRBV6-6 and TRBJ2-6, with 11 bases lining up with TRBD2. Germline CDR1 reads MNHNY; CDR2 reads SVGAGI (reference sequence). This CDR3 is built from 20 residues. J was trimmed by 1 base and V by 4 bases; bases with no gene match: 12. In nucleotides, the CDR3 is TGTGCCAGCAGTTTAATAGCGGGGGGGCCTTTAGGGTCTGGGGCCAACGTCCTGACTTTC. It yields the protein CASSLIAGGPLGSGANVLTF.

This clonotype came up many times. The chain combines TRBV3-1 with TRBJ1-2; D unclear. V was pared by 0 bases and J by 4 bases, with 9 bases between. CDR1 and CDR2 from the germline V gene are LGHDT and YNNKEL (reference sequence). This CDR3 region has 14 residues. This CDR3 is CASSQDTGLYGYTF. CDR3 DNA: TGTGCCAGCAGCCAAGATACCGGTCTCTATGGCTACACCTTC.

The V and J genes are TRBV9 and TRBJ1-4; 7 nucleotides agree with TRBD1. Looked up from germline, CDR1 is SGDLS and CDR2 is YYNGEE. This CDR3 contains 15 residues. Losses at the gene ends were 0 bases for V and 7 bases for J; bases not matched to a gene: 6. The CDR3 spells CASSVAGGLSEKLFF. In nucleotides, the CDR3 is TGTGCCAGCAGCGTAGCAGGGGGGCTCAGTGAAAAACTGTTTTTT.

In its sample, this clonotype was seen a few times. The chain uses TRBV7-8 and TRBJ2-7, with a possible D match to TRBD2 (6 bases). Trimming removed 1 base from V and 0 bases from J, with 16 bases in between. The CDR3 length is 17 residues. Germline V gene lookup returns CDR1 SGHVS and CDR2 FQNEAQ. This chain's CDR3 is CASSLEGTLQASYEQYF. Here the CDR3 DNA reads TGTGCCAGCAGCTTAGAAGGGACTCTTCAAGCCTCCTACGAGCAGTACTTC.

This clonotype was detected ten times or more. The chain employs TRBV4-3 and TRBJ2-3; 11 positions agree with TRBD2. The CDR3 is 16 amino acids. Unmatched junction bases numbered 4, after V lost 1 base and J lost 4 bases. Per germline, CDR1 LGHNA and CDR2 YSLEER. The CDR3 reads CASSQGQLAGADTQYF. CDR3 nucleotides: TGCGCCAGCAGCCAAGGACAACTAGCGGGGGCAGATACGCAGTATTTT.

A few counts support this clonotype. This rearrangement joins TRBV5-1 to TRBJ1-1; 7 nucleotides align to TRBD1. In germline, CDR1 is SGHRS, CDR2 YFSETQ. After removal of 4 bases from V and 0 bases from J, the junction contained 9 bases not matched to a gene. There are 16 residues in the CDR3. The CDR3 coding sequence is TGCGCCAGCAGCCTGGGACAGTTAGTCATGAACACTGAAGCTTTCTTT. Residues: CASSLGQLVMNTEAFF.

This clonotype was recorded at least ten times. V gene TRBV12-5 combines with J gene TRBJ1-1; TRBD1 might be the D (6 bases). Germline loops: CDR1 LGHNT, CDR2 FRNRAP. The ends were cut back, 6 bases at V and 0 bases at J, with 8 bases in the middle. The CDR3 is made up of 13 amino acids. The CDR3 is CASGRTVNTEAFF. CDR3 coding DNA: TGTGCTAGTGGAAGGACAGTGAACACTGAAGCTTTCTTT.

This clonotype was seen more than once but under ten times. This sequence joins TRBV5-6 and TRBJ2-3; 9 bases fit TRBD1. This CDR3 spans 16 amino acids. Germline V gene sequence: CDR1 SGHDT, CDR2 YYEEEE. The ends lost 0 bases at V and 2 bases at J; junction bases unmatched: 4. The CDR3 sequence: CASSLVGDRATDTQYF. CDR3 sequence (DNA): TGTGCCAGCAGCTTGGTAGGGGACAGGGCCACAGATACGCAGTATTTT.

The chain couples TRBV6-2 or TRBV6-3 to TRBJ1-4; D is uncertain. V was shortened by 6 bases and J by 10 bases, with 12 bases between the two germline ends. From germline, CDR1 is MNHEY and CDR2 SVGEGT. This CDR3 is 12 amino acids long. CDR3 nucleotides: TGTGCCAGCAGCTACACACACGGAAAACTGTTTTTT. Protein sequence: CASSYTHGKLFF.

V and J are TRBV7-9 and TRBJ1-1; 8 nucleotides agree with TRBD1. V trimming: 5 bases; J trimming: 7 bases; junction bases outside the gene matches: 9. CDR1 and CDR2 (germline): SEHNR, FQNEAQ (reference sequence). The CDR3 sequence is 14 residues long. This chain's CDR3 is CASSDRGKHGEAFF. In nucleotides, the CDR3 is TGTGCCAGCAGCGACAGGGGCAAGCACGGTGAAGCTTTCTTT.

This clonotype was recorded a few times. The chain has TRBV28 and TRBJ2-2; tentatively, D is TRBD2 (6 bases). CDR1 is MDHEN and CDR2 is SYDVKM in the germline V gene. The CDR3 runs to 13 residues. With 6 bases removed from V and 6 bases from J, the gap between germline ends came to 11 bases. The CDR3: CASRGGGSGELFF. CDR3 DNA: TGTGCCAGCAGGGGGGGTGGATCCGGGGAGCTGTTTTTT.

The chain employs TRBV7-8 and TRBJ2-7; D tentatively fits TRBD1 or TRBD2 (5 bases each). This CDR3 is 17 amino acids long. Deletions cut 5 bases from V and 2 bases from J, with 22 bases between. The germline CDR1 and CDR2 sequences are SGHVS and FQNEAQ. The CDR3 region has the DNA TGTGCCAGCAGCCCATTCAGGAACCGGGGCGGACCCTACGAGCAGTACTTC. Its translation is CASSPFRNRGGPYEQYF.

This clonotype was seen repeatedly, ten times or more. The chain recombines TRBV29-1 with TRBJ1-1; TRBD1 matches at 8 bases. Losses at the gene ends were 5 bases for V and 5 bases for J; bases not matched to a gene: 13. The germline gives CDR1 SQVTM, CDR2 ANQGSEA. The CDR3 spans 15 residues. In DNA form, the CDR3 reads TGCAGCGTTATAAAAGGGGGGACAGGAAGAACTGAAGCTTTCTTT. Protein sequence: CSVIKGGTGRTEAFF.